The 13 T cell receptor beta chains below come from one sample, sequenced in a study of OX40 agonist ivuxolimab in advanced cancers. The method was immunoSEQ multiplex PCR; TCRdb's version includes in-frame clones alone and lacks a portion of them. The repertoire holds about 31,000 clones, with 88% as singletons. The specimen comprised CD4+ or CD8+ T cells sorted from blood, sampled in a trial of the OX40 agonist ivuxolimab. Receptor source: an adult with an advanced solid tumor such as melanoma, head and neck, liver or kidney cancer.

For the CDR3, the DNA is TGTGCCAGCAGCTTTCGGGGACAGGTATACCAAGAGACCCAGTACTTC. Amino acid sequence: CASSFRGQVYQETQYF. The V and J genes are TRBV5-8 and TRBJ2-5; 8 nucleotides align to TRBD1. Trimming at V came to 2 bases and at J to 0 bases, leaving 6 bases not matched to a gene. The CDR3 covers 16 residues. CDR1 is SGHTS, CDR2 YDEGEE, per germline.

The chain has TRBV4-3 and TRBJ1-1; 11 bases line up with TRBD1. With V trimmed by 6 bases and J by 5 bases, 2 bases remained unmatched. CDR3 length: 13 residues. CDR1 LGHNA and CDR2 YSLEER come from the germline V gene. The CDR3 here is CASRDRGRTEAFF. CDR3 bases: TGCGCCAGCAGGGACAGGGGGCGGACTGAAGCTTTCTTT.

The chain links TRBV4-3 to TRBJ2-1, with TRBD1 as a possible D gene (6 bases). The CDR3 totals 14 residues. The V and J ends lost 5 bases and 10 bases respectively, with 18 bases between them. Germline V gives CDR1 LGHNA, CDR2 YSLEER. The CDR3 DNA follows: TGCGCCAGCAGCTCCCGGACAGCTATCGGGGAGCAGTTCTTC. This codes for CASSSRTAIGEQFF.

J is TRBJ1-2 and V is TRBV5-8, with 9 positions matching TRBD1. Germline V gene lookup returns CDR1 SGHTS and CDR2 YDEGEE. This CDR3 spans 16 amino acids. With 3 bases clipped from V and 3 bases from J, the junction kept 9 bases outside the gene matches. The CDR3 DNA follows: TGTGCCAGCAGCTCGCCGGGACAGGGACCCCACTATGGCTACACCTTC. This gives the protein CASSSPGQGPHYGYTF.

V and J are TRBV6-6 and TRBJ1-5; 7 positions match TRBD1. Trimming removed 0 bases from V and 4 bases from J; junction bases left unmatched: 6. The CDR3 length is 16 residues. Germline V gene lookup returns CDR1 MNHNY and CDR2 SVGAGI (reference sequence). CDR3 DNA: TGTGCCAGCAGTTACTCGCAGGGGGGCCTAAATCAGCCCCAGCATTTT. It is translated as CASSYSQGGLNQPQHF.

The J gene is TRBJ2-4, the V gene TRBV4-2; TRBD2 matches at 8 bases. CDR3 length: 18 amino acids. CDR1 LGHNA and CDR2 YNFKEQ come from the germline V gene. J gave up 5 bases and V 0 bases, and 12 bases lay outside the gene matches. CDR3 residues: CASSQDLGSSGRENIQYF. DNA for the CDR3: TGTGCCAGCAGCCAAGATCTTGGGTCTAGCGGGCGGGAAAACATTCAGTACTTC.

This chain links TRBV7-9 with TRBJ1-5; a possible D gene is TRBD1 (5 bases). CDR1 is SEHNR, CDR2 FQNEAQ, per germline (reference sequence). CDR3 size: 14 residues. V gave up 8 bases and J gave up 6 bases, with 17 bases separating them. CDR3 nucleotides: TGTGCCAGCGCCCCAGAGGGGAATGGTCAGCCCCAGCATTTT. This translates into CASAPEGNGQPQHF.

The V and J genes are TRBV6-1 and TRBJ2-7; D is perhaps TRBD2 (6 bases). Germline V gives CDR1 MNHNS, CDR2 SASEGT. Between the trimmed V and J ends, which lost 3 bases and 6 bases, there was a span of 6 bases. This CDR3 has 11 residues. Written as DNA, the CDR3 is TGTGCCAGCAGTGAGGGGGGCGAGCAGTACTTC. Translation: CASSEGGEQYF.

Only one count was recorded for this clone. This sequence joins TRBV6-5 and TRBJ2-7; 7 bases line up with TRBD1. The length of the CDR3 is 15 residues. Trimming cost V 4 bases and J 3 bases; bases outside gene matches: 9. Germline values: CDR1 MNHEY, CDR2 SVGAGI. The CDR3 protein is CASSLEPGQFYEQYF. DNA for the CDR3: TGTGCCAGCAGTTTAGAGCCGGGACAGTTCTACGAGCAGTACTTC.

CDR3 nucleotides: TGTGCCAGTAGTACCACAGACGGAGAAGAGCAGTACTTC. It codes for CASSTTDGEEQYF. The V gene is TRBV19, the J gene TRBJ2-7; D not resolved. Germline CDR1 LNHDA, CDR2 SQIVND (reference sequence). The CDR3 sequence is 13 residues long. Trimming left V 4 bases short and J 7 bases short, with 14 bases between.

The chain is built from TRBV9 and TRBJ2-7; 9 bases line up with TRBD1. Germline V gene lookup returns CDR1 SGDLS and CDR2 YYNGEE. Losses at the gene ends were 3 bases for V and 2 bases for J; bases not matched to a gene: 3. The length of the CDR3 is 14 residues. CDR3 DNA: TGTGCCAGCAGCGCAGGGACAGGGCCCTACGAGCAGTACTTC. It specifies CASSAGTGPYEQYF.

The chain carries TRBV6-4 and TRBJ2-2; no reliable D call. Looked up from germline, CDR1 is MRHNA and CDR2 is SNTAGT. Trimming removed 3 bases from V and 0 bases from J, with 8 bases in between. The CDR3 is 15 residues long. The CDR3 here is CASSEGPTNTGELFF. CDR3 nucleotide sequence: TGTGCCAGCAGTGAAGGACCTACGAACACCGGGGAGCTGTTTTTT.

The CDR3 nucleotides read TGTGCCAGCAGCTTGGCCGGAGAGACCCAGTACTTC. Translation: CASSLAGETQYF. This rearrangement joins TRBV5-4 to TRBJ2-5; no clear D gene. Trimming removed 0 bases from V and 4 bases from J, with 4 bases in between. The CDR3 is 12 amino acids. Germline CDR1 and CDR2: SGHNT and YYREEE (reference sequence).